This TCR beta chain was recorded in a study of blood T cell repertoires in COVID-19. In the study overall: COVID-19 samples from acute and convalescent phases originated in the United States, Italy and Spain. T cells, B-cell-depleted T cells, or PBMCs supplied cDNA or gDNA.

This clone was picked up a small number of times. Authors' methods: Quantification of nucleated cells was approximated via reference gene primer amplification. TCRdb keeps only in-frame clones here, not all; method: immunoSEQ multiplex PCR. Clone size and V and J calls were adopted from that table, with D and trimming inferred from the DNA. Here the sample spans 150,000 to 200,000 clones, 79% being singletons. The CDR3 consists of 15 residues. J was trimmed by 1 base and V by 1 base; bases with no gene match: 0. CDR1 and CDR2 from the germline V gene are MGHRA and YSYEKL. Material for sequencing was peripheral blood. This chain joins TRBV4-1 and TRBJ2-7; 11 positions agree with TRBD2. The clonotype originates from a man aged 55 to 70 with active or convalescent COVID-19. Here the CDR3 DNA reads TGCGCCAGCAGCCAAGTAGCGGGAGGGTCCTACGAGCAGTACTTC. Encoded protein: CASSQVAGGSYEQYF.